This section outlines one TCR beta chain sequence together with its context. Antigen: not known. The sample belongs to a study of T-cell memory formation after mild COVID-19. Study results and limitations: Pre-infection memory showed some responding clones, and this suggested that cross-reactive memory joined.

TCRdb redid the calling of the 5' RACE reads with MiXCR, one entry per CDR3 protein. The sample carries about 430,000 distinct CDR3 sequences, around 24% recorded once. The TCR originated in an adult woman who had mild COVID-19 (a few samples of this study predate the infection). Cell type and time point are not known. The sample was PBMCs or a T cell subset sorted from them (not recorded which).

CDR3 sequence (DNA): TGTGCCAGCAGCTTATTCGGCGTCGACACCGGGGAGCTGTTTTTT. Translation gives CASSLFGVDTGELFF. The chain recombines TRBV7-9 with TRBJ2-2; the D is unclear. V was shortened by 2 bases and J by 3 bases, with 10 bases between the two germline ends. Germline CDR1 is SEHNR and CDR2 is FQNEAQ (reference sequence). The CDR3 runs to 15 residues.